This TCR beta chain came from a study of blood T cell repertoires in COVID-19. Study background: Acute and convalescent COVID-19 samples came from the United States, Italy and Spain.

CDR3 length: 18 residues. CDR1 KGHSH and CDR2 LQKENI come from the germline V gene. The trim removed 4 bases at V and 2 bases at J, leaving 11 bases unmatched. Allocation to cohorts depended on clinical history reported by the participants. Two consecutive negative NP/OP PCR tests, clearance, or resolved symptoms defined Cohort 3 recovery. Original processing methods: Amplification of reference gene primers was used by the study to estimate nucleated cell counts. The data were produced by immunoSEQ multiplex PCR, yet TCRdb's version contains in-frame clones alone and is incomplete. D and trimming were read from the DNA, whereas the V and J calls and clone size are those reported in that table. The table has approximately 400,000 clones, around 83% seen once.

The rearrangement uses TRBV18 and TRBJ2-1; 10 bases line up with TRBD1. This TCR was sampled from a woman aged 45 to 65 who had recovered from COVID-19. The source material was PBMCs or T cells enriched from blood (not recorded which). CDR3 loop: CASSLSGPGQGTYNEQFF. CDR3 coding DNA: TGTGCCAGCTCACTATCAGGTCCGGGACAGGGGACCTACAATGAGCAGTTCTTC. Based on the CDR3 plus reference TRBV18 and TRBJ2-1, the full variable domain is NAGVMQNPRHLVRRRGQEARLRCSPMKGHSHVYWYRQLPEEGLKFMVYLQKENIIDESGMPKERFSAEFPKEGPSILRIQQVVRGDSAAYFCASSLSGPGQGTYNEQFFGPGTRLTVL.